This T cell receptor (beta chain) was obtained from a study of T cells after yellow fever vaccination. This clonotype was found many times. TCRdb re-called the 5' RACE reads with MiXCR, one entry per CDR3 protein. The sample gives about 260,000 distinct CDR3 sequences, 5.2% of which show up once; less than 3.5% is in the top ten. The germline V gene has CDR1 SEHNR and CDR2 FQNEAQ (reference sequence). Trimming pared 8 bases from V and 1 base from J, leaving 17 bases between. This CDR3 has 15 residues. Specimen: CD4+ T cells sorted from PBMCs, collected on the day of the yellow fever booster vaccination. This sequence originates from a young man who received the YFV17D yellow fever vaccine. The rearrangement links TRBV7-9 to TRBJ1-1; TRBD1 might be the D (5 bases). CDR3 protein: CASDPGQGRNTEAFF. The CDR3 nucleotides read TGTGCCAGCGATCCCGGTCAGGGAAGGAACACTGAAGCTTTCTTT.